These T cell receptor beta chains were read from a single sample in a study of chemoradiotherapy in HPV16-positive cancers. TCRdb's table, derived via immunoSEQ multiplex PCR, lists solely in-frame clones and lacks some. The sample lists about 24,000 clones; approximately 84% were seen once. This specimen consisted of blood, obtained from a patient who underwent chemoradiotherapy. Receptors were obtained from a human donor with HPV-associated anogenital cancer. CDR3s include the opening cysteine and the closing phenylalanine or tryptophan. The D gene is left open where the match is weak. Only some rows state a clone size, as once, few, many or a class for expanded clones.

TRBJ1-6,NA,TRBD1,TRBV18,CASSPTGGNSPLHF,TGTGCCAGCTCACCAACAGGGGGTAATTCACCCCTCCACTTT
TRBJ2-3,NA,TRBD1,TRBV7-3,CASSSRTGGGTDTQYF,TGTGCCAGCAGCTCACGAACAGGGGGAGGCACAGATACGCAGTATTTT
TRBJ1-5,NA,TRBD1,TRBV19,CASSIRQGGQPQHF,TGTGCCAGTAGTATCCGGCAGGGGGGACAGCCCCAGCATTTT
TRBJ2-2,NA,TRBD1,TRBV10-2,CASRGTGYTGELFF,TGCGCCAGCAGGGGGACAGGGTACACCGGGGAGCTGTTTTTT
TRBJ2-2,NA,NA,TRBV11-3,CASSSSSGPAGELFF,TGTGCCAGCAGCTCGTCCAGCGGGCCCGCCGGGGAGCTGTTTTTT
TRBJ2-5,once,NA,TRBV14,CASSQGDGTYQETQYF,TGTGCCAGCAGCCAAGGGGATGGGACGTACCAAGAGACCCAGTACTTC
TRBJ1-6,once,NA,TRBV5-1,CASSLRQGQGSPLHF,TGCGCCAGCAGCTTGCGTCAGGGGCAGGGTTCACCCCTCCACTTT
TRBJ2-1,NA,NA,TRBV14,CASNRVGNEQFF,TGTGCCAGCAACAGGGTAGGCAATGAGCAGTTCTTC
TRBJ2-7,NA,TRBD2,TRBV6-1,CASDGTSLYEQYF,TGTGCCAGCGATGGGACTAGCTTGTACGAGCAGTACTTC
TRBJ2-7,NA,TRBD1,TRBV27,CASSLGQGAPYEQYF,TGTGCCAGCAGTTTGGGACAGGGAGCACCCTACGAGCAGTACTTC
TRBJ2-2,NA,NA,TRBV18,CASSPRSQNTGELFF,TGTGCCAGCTCACCGAGGTCACAGAACACCGGGGAGCTGTTTTTT
TRBJ2-1,NA,TRBD1,TRBV2,CASSAGQGPYNEQFF,TGTGCCAGCAGTGCTGGACAGGGGCCCTACAATGAGCAGTTCTTC
TRBJ1-5,NA,NA,TRBV7-9,CASSLGGGQPQHF,TGTGCCAGCAGCTTAGGAGGGGGACAGCCCCAGCATTTT
TRBJ1-1,once,NA,TRBV19,CASRGFKGVNTEAFF,TGTGCCAGTAGAGGCTTCAAGGGGGTGAACACTGAAGCTTTCTTT
TRBJ2-4,NA,NA,TRBV19,CASSIRATNVGNIQYF,TGTGCCAGTAGTATACGGGCTACTAACGTTGGGAACATTCAGTACTTC
TRBJ2-4,NA,NA,TRBV6-6,CASSYSISVQQNIQYF,TGTGCCAGCAGTTACTCGATTAGTGTACAGCAAAACATTCAGTACTTC
TRBJ1-1,NA,TRBD1,TRBV27,CASSSRTGREEAFF,TGTGCCAGCAGTTCTAGGACAGGGAGGGAAGAAGCTTTCTTT
TRBJ1-5,NA,NA,TRBV27,CASRGGAGNQPQHF,TGTGCCAGCAGGGGAGGGGCGGGCAATCAGCCCCAGCATTTT
TRBJ2-3,NA,NA,TRBV5-1,CASSLWADGTDTQYF,TGCGCCAGCAGCTTGTGGGCAGACGGCACAGATACGCAGTATTTT
TRBJ1-2,NA,TRBD1,TRBV7-2,CASSTRQGLGGYTF,TGTGCCAGCAGCACCAGACAGGGCTTGGGGGGCTACACCTTC
TRBJ2-7,NA,NA,TRBV11-2,CASSLGWGAHEQYF,TGTGCCAGCAGCTTAGGTTGGGGGGCCCACGAGCAGTACTTC
TRBJ1-6,NA,TRBD1,TRBV10-3,CAISEPKGQGNSPLHF,TGTGCCATCAGTGAGCCGAAGGGACAGGGGAATTCACCCCTCCACTTT
TRBJ2-7,NA,NA,TRBV9,CASSDRESGYEQYF,TGTGCCAGCAGCGACAGGGAATCAGGCTACGAGCAGTACTTC
TRBJ1-2,NA,TRBD1,TRBV19,CASSIDRGLNGYTF,TGTGCCAGTAGTATAGACAGGGGGCTAAACGGCTACACCTTC
TRBJ2-3,NA,NA,TRBV9,CASSVALASTTQYF,TGTGCCAGCAGCGTAGCTCTGGCCAGTACTACGCAGTATTTT
TRBJ2-7,NA,NA,TRBV7-6,CASSLAPGLYEQYF,TGTGCCAGCAGCTTAGCCCCGGGGCTTTACGAGCAGTACTTC
TRBJ2-1,NA,TRBD1,TRBV7-3,CASSLQGARTYNEQFF,TGTGCCAGCAGCCTCCAGGGGGCGCGGACCTACAATGAGCAGTTCTTC
TRBJ2-7,NA,NA,TRBV30,CAWRVRDTAYEQYF,TGTGCCTGGAGGGTCCGGGACACTGCCTACGAGCAGTACTTC
TRBJ2-7,NA,NA,TRBV4-3,CASSQAFGGWHYEQYF,TGCGCCAGCAGCCAAGCCTTCGGGGGTTGGCACTACGAGCAGTACTTC
TRBJ1-1,NA,NA,TRBV2,CASSDTGYAEAFF,TGTGCCAGCAGCGACACAGGGTATGCTGAAGCTTTCTTT
TRBJ2-3,NA,TRBD1,TRBV27,CASSLQGAYGTDTQYF,TGTGCCAGCAGTTTACAGGGGGCATATGGCACAGATACGCAGTATTTT
TRBJ2-7,once,TRBD1,TRBV5-1,CASSSRQGGAYEQYF,TGCGCCAGCAGCTCCCGACAGGGGGGCGCCTACGAGCAGTACTTC
TRBJ2-7,NA,NA,TRBV6-5,CASSFGRRDEQYF,TGTGCCAGCAGCTTCGGGCGCCGGGACGAGCAGTACTTC
TRBJ1-2,few,NA,TRBV27,CASSLSPILYGYTF,TGTGCCAGCAGTTTAAGCCCGATCCTATATGGCTACACCTTC
TRBJ2-6,few,NA,TRBV4-3,CASSQDLSSGANVLTF,TGCGCCAGCAGCCAAGATCTCAGCTCTGGGGCCAACGTCCTGACTTTC
TRBJ1-2,NA,NA,TRBV7-2,CASSLGVQNGYTF,TGTGCCAGCAGCTTAGGGGTTCAGAATGGCTACACCTTC
TRBJ1-1,NA,NA,TRBV15,CATSRDQQGAFF,TGTGCCACCAGCAGAGATCAGCAGGGGGCTTTCTTT
TRBJ2-3,NA,NA,TRBV5-4,CASSLDTLYTDTQYF,TGTGCCAGCAGCCTTGACACGCTTTACACAGATACGCAGTATTTT
TRBJ2-1,NA,NA,TRBV10-3,CAISEFEGQFF,TGTGCCATCAGTGAGTTTGAAGGGCAGTTCTTC
TRBJ2-1,NA,NA,TRBV21-1,CASSKKAKSAYNEQFF,TGTGCCAGCAGCAAAAAGGCGAAAAGCGCGTACAATGAGCAGTTCTTC
TRBJ1-4,NA,TRBD1,TRBV6-6,CASSDRVQNEKLFF,TGTGCCAGCAGCGACAGGGTTCAGAATGAAAAACTGTTTTTT
TRBJ2-2,NA,NA,TRBV11-2,CASSLARNTGELFF,TGTGCCAGCAGCTTAGCTCGGAACACCGGGGAGCTGTTTTTT
TRBJ2-3,NA,NA,TRBV5-1,CASRFGGRKDTQYF,TGCGCCAGCAGGTTTGGGGGACGGAAAGATACGCAGTATTTT
TRBJ2-4,NA,NA,TRBV6-5,CASSYSWVGAKNIQYF,TGTGCCAGCAGTTACTCGTGGGTAGGGGCCAAAAACATTCAGTACTTC
TRBJ2-3,NA,NA,TRBV5-4,CASSLIQGSTDTQYF,TGTGCCAGCAGCTTGATCCAGGGGAGCACAGATACGCAGTATTTT
TRBJ2-3,NA,NA,TRBV7-9,CASRLGSGGDTQYF,TGTGCCAGCAGGTTAGGATCCGGCGGGGATACGCAGTATTTT